The text below deals with one T cell receptor beta chain. Its antigen remains unidentified. The sample originates from a study of cytomegalovirus exposure and HLA in healthy donors. Study-wide results and caveats: The classifier was said to identify cytomegalovirus status with high specificity and sensitivity.

The PCR contained 60 Vbeta and 13 Jbeta primers. The data were produced by immunoSEQ multiplex PCR, yet TCRdb's version contains in-frame clones alone and is incomplete. The table records roughly 120,000 clones, approximately 78% of them present only once. This CDR3 has 16 amino acids. The V and J ends lost 3 bases and 6 bases respectively, with 18 bases between them. Germline CDR1 reads LNHDA; CDR2 reads SQIVND (reference sequence). This clonotype was sampled from a man aged 35-49 years in good health and CMV-seronegative. The V gene is TRBV19, the J gene TRBJ2-1, with D maybe TRBD1 (5 bases). The specimen was PBMCs. The CDR3 DNA follows: TGTGCCAGTAGTATCCTTCGACAGTTAAGGGCCAATGAGCAGTTCTTC. It encodes CASSILRQLRANEQFF. Drawing the rest from reference TRBV19 and TRBJ2-1, the complete variable domain is DGGITQSPKYLFRKEGQNVTLSCEQNLNHDAMYWYRQDPGQGLRLIYYSQIVNDFQKGDIAEGYSVSREKKESFPLTVTSAQKNPTAFYLCASSILRQLRANEQFFGPGTRLTVL.